This record looks at one T cell receptor beta chain sequence and its context. What it binds is not known. Primers: 60 Vbeta forward and 13 Jbeta reverse. Clones were sequenced by immunoSEQ multiplex PCR, and TCRdb holds only the in-frame ones, with some missing. The sample lists fewer than 150,000 clones, roughly 79% occurring once. This CDR3 comprises 16 residues. V lost 2 bases and J 0 bases, leaving 10 bases between the germline ends. Germline V lookup: CDR1 SGHAT, CDR2 FQNNGV. The data were obtained in a study of cytomegalovirus exposure and HLA in healthy donors. Regarding the study as a whole: As a later analysis showed, a missense DCLRE1C variant was linked to trimming of TCR beta V- and J-genes.

This TCR was recovered from a male donor in good health and CMV-seronegative. The chain combines TRBV11-2 with TRBJ1-4, with D maybe TRBD1 (5 bases). Sequences were obtained from PBMCs. CDR3 coding DNA: TGTGCCAGCAGCTTAATAACAGGCTCAACTAATGAAAAACTGTTTTTT. Its protein is CASSLITGSTNEKLFF. The full variable domain, in which reference TRBV11-2 and TRBJ1-4 provide the parts outside the CDR3, is EAGVAQSPRYKIIEKRQSVAFWCNPISGHATLYWYQQILGQGPKLLIQFQNNGVVDDSQLPKDRFSAERLKGVDSTLKIQPAKLEDSAVYLCASSLITGSTNEKLFFGSGTQLSVL.